This T cell receptor beta chain was sequenced during a study of T cell repertoires in aging, cancer and after chemotherapy. Overall study context: The whole study produced a dataset of millions of TCR reads.

Multiplex touch-down PCR with TRB-A/B primers amplified rearranged V-D-J TRB sequences. MiXCR, applied by TCRdb to the multiplex PCR reads, yields one record per CDR3 protein. The table has some 8,900 distinct CDR3 sequences, around 35% seen once. The template was genomic DNA from peripheral blood, not RNA. This clonotype has only a few counts. No antigen is known for it. Findings and caveats of the study: Loss of evenness, beyond lost richness, contributed to age-related TCR diversity decline in cancer patients. Age-matched healthy donors had significantly more diverse, less clonal blood TCR repertoires than untreated cancer patients.

This CDR3 is built from 15 residues. The germline CDR1 and CDR2 sequences are SGHNT and YENEEA. The germline V and J ends were trimmed by 5 bases and 8 bases, with 16 bases remaining between them. Material: blood. The receptor was derived from a human donor in good health. The chain carries TRBV11-3 and TRBJ1-6; D possibly corresponds to TRBD1 (5 bases). The CDR3 loop is CASSETRDGYSPLHF. CDR3 sequence (DNA): TGTGCCAGCAGCGAAACCCGGGACGGGTATTCACCCCTCCACTTT.